The source of this T cell receptor (beta chain) is a study of identical twins. Study results and limitations: Zero-insertion analyses might be partly confounded by invariant T cells like MAIT and iNKT.

The CDR3 sequence is 16 residues long. The ends lost 0 bases at V and 3 bases at J; junction bases unmatched: 6. From germline, CDR1 is SGHRS and CDR2 YFSETQ. Through template switching, a universal primer site was introduced, and the cDNA contained unique molecular identifiers. MiXCR was run by TCRdb on the 5' RACE reads, yielding one entry per CDR3 protein. The table shows fewer than 900,000 distinct CDR3 sequences, with about 18% occurring only once. To note about this clonotype: Its antigen is not known.

This same sample was also taken into another study, of T cells expressing NK-cell markers. According to that study: Of the CD8+ T cells in about 6 donors, about 1.0-7.0% belonged to dominant NKG2C+ clonotypes. The leading position in the CD3+CD56-NKG2C+ fraction of a handful of donors also went to these clonotypes.

The chain joins TRBV5-1 to TRBJ2-1; 7 positions agree with TRBD1. This clonotype was sampled from a woman aged 18-29 years in good health. The sample consisted of PBMCs. The CDR3 loop reads CASSLASGQLYNEQFF. CDR3 DNA: TGCGCCAGCAGCTTGGCTTCGGGACAGCTCTACAATGAGCAGTTCTTC.